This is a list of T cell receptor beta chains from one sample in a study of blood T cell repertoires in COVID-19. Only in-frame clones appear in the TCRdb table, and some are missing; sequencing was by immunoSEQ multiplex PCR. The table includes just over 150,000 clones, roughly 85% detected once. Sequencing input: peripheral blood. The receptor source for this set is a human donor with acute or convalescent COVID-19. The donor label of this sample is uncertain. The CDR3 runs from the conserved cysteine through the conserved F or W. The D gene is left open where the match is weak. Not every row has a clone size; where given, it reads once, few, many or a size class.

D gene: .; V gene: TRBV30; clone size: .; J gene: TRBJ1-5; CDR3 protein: CAWSVQGTSNQPQHF; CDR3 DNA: TGTGCCTGGAGTGTTCAGGGAACTAGCAATCAGCCCCAGCATTTT
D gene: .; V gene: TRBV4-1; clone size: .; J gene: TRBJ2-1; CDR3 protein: CASSQDFPGHGYNEQFF; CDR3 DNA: TGCGCCAGCAGCCAAGACTTTCCGGGACACGGGTACAATGAGCAGTTCTTC
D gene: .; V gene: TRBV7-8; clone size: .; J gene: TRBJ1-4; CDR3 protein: CASSSQGLSSTNEKLFF; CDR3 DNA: TGTGCCAGCAGCTCACAGGGTCTAAGTTCGACTAATGAAAAACTGTTTTTT
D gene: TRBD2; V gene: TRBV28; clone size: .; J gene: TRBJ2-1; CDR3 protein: CASVAGWDEQFF; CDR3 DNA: TGTGCCAGTGTAGCGGGGTGGGATGAGCAGTTCTTC
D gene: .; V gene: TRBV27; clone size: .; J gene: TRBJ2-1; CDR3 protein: CASRTPGSDSYNEQFF; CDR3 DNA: TGTGCCAGCAGAACCCCGGGGTCGGACTCCTACAATGAGCAGTTCTTC
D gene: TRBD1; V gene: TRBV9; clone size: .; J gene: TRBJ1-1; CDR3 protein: CASSLGTGEINTEAFF; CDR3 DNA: TGTGCCAGCAGCCTCGGGACAGGGGAAATCAACACTGAAGCTTTCTTT
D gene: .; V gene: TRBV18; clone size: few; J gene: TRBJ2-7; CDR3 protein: CASSPPGLGLGGEQYF; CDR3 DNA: TGTGCCAGCTCACCGCCGGGACTGGGGTTGGGAGGCGAGCAGTACTTC
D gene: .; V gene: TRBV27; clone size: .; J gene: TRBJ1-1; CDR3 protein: CASSLSPKKRVGPNTEAFF; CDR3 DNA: TGTGCCAGCAGTTTATCTCCGAAAAAGAGGGTGGGCCCTAACACTGAAGCTTTCTTT
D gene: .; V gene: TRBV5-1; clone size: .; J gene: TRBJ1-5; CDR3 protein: CASSLGGPSNQPQHF; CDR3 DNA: TGCGCCAGCAGCTTGGGGGGGCCTAGCAATCAGCCCCAGCATTTT
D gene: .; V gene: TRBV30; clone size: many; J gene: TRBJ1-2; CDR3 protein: CAWSVQYRRSGYTF; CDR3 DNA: TGTGCCTGGAGTGTACAGTATAGGAGGTCTGGCTACACCTTC
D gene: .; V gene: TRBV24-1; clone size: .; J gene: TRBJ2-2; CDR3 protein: CATSRGLSGRTGELFF; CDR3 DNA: TGTGCCACCAGTCGGGGCCTGTCAGGGAGGACCGGGGAGCTGTTTTTT